A single T cell receptor beta chain is shown here with its context. The data originate from a study of T cell changes during pregnancy in multiple sclerosis. The CDR3 sequence is 12 residues long. The germline CDR1 and CDR2 sequences are SGHDT and YYEEEE. V gave up 4 bases and J gave up 8 bases, with 9 bases separating them. Using immunoSEQ multiplex PCR, the repertoire was profiled, and TCRdb retains in-frame clones only, with some absent. The sample includes about 67,000 clones, 89% seen only once; the top ten take 2% to 3%. The chain employs TRBV5-6 and TRBJ1-4; D possibly corresponds to TRBD1 (5 bases). This receptor was obtained from a female donor with multiple sclerosis, enrolled in a pregnancy study. Sequencing used peripheral blood, obtained in the first trimester of pregnancy. CDR3 region: CASSGGSEKLFF. DNA for the CDR3: TGTGCCAGCAGCGGGGGGTCGGAAAAACTGTTTTTT.